One sample yielded the 5 T cell receptor beta chains listed below, sequenced in a study of shared clonotypes between healthy human individuals. Method: immunoSEQ multiplex PCR; TCRdb's copy keeps in-frame clones and lacks some. Of roughly 2 million clones in the sample, roughly 95% were seen once. Source material: naive CD4+ T cells sorted from blood. Subset defined: CD45RA+ positively selected. The receptors derive from a man between 18 and 29 years old in good health.

This clone was seen just once. The rearrangement links TRBV30 to TRBJ1-6, with a tentative D call TRBD1 (5 bases). CDR1 and CDR2 (germline): GTSNPN, SVGIG (reference sequence). Between the trimmed V and J ends, which lost 4 bases and 7 bases, there was a span of 14 bases. The CDR3 consists of 14 residues. The CDR3 DNA reads TGTGCCTGGACCGCTAACCGGGGGAATTCACCCCTCCACTTT. Translation: CAWTANRGNSPLHF.

J is TRBJ1-4 and V is TRBV18; D possibly corresponds to TRBD1 (5 bases). Between the trimmed V and J ends, which lost 4 bases and 8 bases, there was a span of 11 bases. Germline CDR1 KGHSH, CDR2 LQKENI. The CDR3 length is 13 residues. The DNA of the CDR3 is TGTGCCAGCTCACAAAAAGGGGACGAAAAACTGTTTTTT. Its protein product is CASSQKGDEKLFF.

This clone was counted only a few times. The rearrangement uses TRBV6-5 and TRBJ2-5; D may correspond to TRBD1 or TRBD2 (5 bases each). The CDR3 totals 14 residues. V was cut by 2 bases and J by 2 bases, with 9 bases left in between. CDR1 and CDR2 from the germline V gene are MNHEY and SVGAGI. CDR3 sequence: CASSYGDPQETQYF. The CDR3, as DNA: TGTGCCAGCAGTTACGGGGACCCTCAAGAGACCCAGTACTTC.

The chain couples TRBV6-5 to TRBJ1-6; 10 bases agree with TRBD1. Per germline, CDR1 MNHEY and CDR2 SVGAGI. This CDR3 region has 15 residues. Losses at the gene ends were 2 bases for V and 9 bases for J; bases not matched to a gene: 4. The DNA of the CDR3 is TGTGCCAGCAGTTACACGGGACAGGGGAGTTCACCCCTCCACTTT. This translates into CASSYTGQGSSPLHF.

V usage is TRBV4-2 and J usage is TRBJ2-3; 9 bases map to TRBD2. This CDR3 region has 16 residues. CDR1 is LGHNA and CDR2 is YNFKEQ in the germline V gene. The trim removed 4 bases at V and 4 bases at J, leaving 9 bases unmatched. This CDR3 reads CASSPYETSGSDTQYF. The DNA of the CDR3 is TGTGCCAGCAGCCCGTACGAGACTAGCGGATCAGATACGCAGTATTTT.